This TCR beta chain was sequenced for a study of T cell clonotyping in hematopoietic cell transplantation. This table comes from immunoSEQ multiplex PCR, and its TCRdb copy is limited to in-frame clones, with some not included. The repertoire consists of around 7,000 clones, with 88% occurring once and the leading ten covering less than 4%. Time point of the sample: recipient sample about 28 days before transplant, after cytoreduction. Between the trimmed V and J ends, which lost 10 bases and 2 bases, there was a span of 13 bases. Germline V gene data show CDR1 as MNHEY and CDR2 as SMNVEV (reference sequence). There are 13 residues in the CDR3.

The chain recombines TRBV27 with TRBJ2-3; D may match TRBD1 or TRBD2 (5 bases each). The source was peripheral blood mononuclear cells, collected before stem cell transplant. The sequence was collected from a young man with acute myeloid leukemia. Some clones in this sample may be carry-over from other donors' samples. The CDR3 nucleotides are TGTGCCACAGGAGGACAATACACAGATACGCAGTATTTT. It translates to CATGGQYTDTQYF.